The 26 T cell receptor beta chains given below trace back to one sample, sequenced in a study of molecular identifiers for immune sequencing clone quantification. TCRdb fed the PCR reads into MiXCR, producing one record per CDR3 protein. Of about 320,000 distinct CDR3 sequences in the sample, about a fifth were seen once. Sequencing used naive CD8+ T cells from blood, with Jurkat cell RNA spiked in. Specified subset: FACS-sorted CD8+CD4-CCR7+CD45RA+ naive T cells. The receptors were sampled from a human donor in good health. Some libraries in this study had Jurkat cell RNA spiked in.

This clonotype showed up many times. V usage is TRBV20-1 and J usage is TRBJ1-3; D not resolved. Germline loops: CDR1 DFQATT, CDR2 SNEGSKA (reference sequence). Trimming took off 3 bases at V and 0 bases at J, with 9 bases between the two ends. CDR3 length equals 14 residues. CDR3 sequence: CSASGMLSGNTIYF. Written as DNA, the CDR3 is TGCAGTGCTAGCGGGATGCTCTCTGGAAACACCATATATTTT.

As concerns this clonotype: The junction departs from germline at one end; a sequencing error may be responsible. The chain carries TRBV12-3 or TRBV12-4 and TRBJ1-2, with a weak D call TRBD1 (6 bases). The CDR3 is made up of 15 amino acids. Here the CDR3 DNA reads TGTGCCAGCAGCCCCCGGGGGGCAGCTAACTATGGCTGCACCTTC. As protein: CASSPRGAANYGCTF.

This sequence joins TRBV6-6 and TRBJ1-4; D is possibly TRBD1 (5 bases). This CDR3 region has 15 residues. Germline CDR1 is MNHNY and CDR2 is SVGAGI (reference sequence). Trimming stripped 1 base from V and 6 bases from J, with 12 bases between. The CDR3 DNA follows: TGTGCCAGCAGTTACTGGCAGGGTGCGGATGAAAAACTGTTTTTT. It codes for CASSYWQGADEKLFF.

This clonotype was recorded at least ten times. This chain connects TRBV4-3 to TRBJ2-1; TRBD1 matches 8 bases. CDR3 length: 15 residues. V was pared by 1 base and J by 4 bases, with 3 bases of the junction left unmatched. The germline gives CDR1 LGHNA, CDR2 YSLEER. The CDR3 sequence: CASSQADREYNEQFF. CDR3 in DNA: TGCGCCAGCAGCCAAGCGGACAGGGAATACAATGAGCAGTTCTTC.

About this clonotype itself: This may be a read error, as it is one base from a much larger clone. The chain recombines TRBV4-3 with TRBJ2-3; D could derive from TRBD1 or TRBD2 (6 bases each). The CDR3 extends over 18 amino acids. Germline V lookup: CDR1 LGHNA, CDR2 YSLEER. The germline V and J ends were trimmed by 0 bases and 2 bases, with 18 bases remaining between them. The DNA of the CDR3 is TGCGCCAGCAGCCAAGATCAGCTCTCGGGGGCCTTCACAGATACGCAGTATTTT. Protein sequence: CASSQDQLSGAFTDTQYF.

Of note for this clonotype: Lacking the conserved final phenylalanine or tryptophan, this CDR3 likely reflects a read error. The chain is built from TRBV4-3 and TRBJ1-6; D is uncertain. Between the trimmed V and J ends, which lost 0 bases and 5 bases, there was a span of 8 bases. From germline, CDR1 is LGHNA and CDR2 YSLEER. The CDR3 loop spans 15 amino acids. The CDR3 DNA follows: TGCGCCAGCAGCCAAGATTCGGCAGATAATTCACCCCTCCACCTT. This sequence encodes CASSQDSADNSPLHL.

A remark on this clonotype: The junction differs from germline at one of its ends, possibly a read error. The rearrangement links TRBV4-1 to TRBJ2-7; D may be TRBD2 (5 bases). The CDR3 runs 12 residues. In germline, CDR1 is MGHRA, CDR2 YSYEKL. The CDR3 is CASSQDERELYF. DNA of the CDR3: TGCGCCAGCAGCCAAGACGAGAGGGAGCTGTACTTC.

About this clonotype: A much larger clone lies a single base off, so this may be a read error. The rearrangement joins TRBV13 to TRBJ1-5; the D gene is possibly TRBD1 (6 bases). The CDR3 has 13 amino acids. Germline V gives CDR1 PRHDT, CDR2 FYEKMQ (reference sequence). Deletions cut 4 bases from V and 10 bases from J, with 14 bases between. In nucleotides, the CDR3 is TGTGCCAGCAGCTCAAAGGGGGTTCTTCCCCAGCATTTT. Its protein product is CASSSKGVLPQHF.

Note on this clonotype: This may be a read error: a much more frequent sequence differs by one nucleotide. The conserved phenylalanine or tryptophan normally closing the CDR3 is absent here, so this likely arose from a read error. This chain connects TRBV2 to TRBJ2-7; no clear D gene. Germline loops: CDR1 SNHLY, CDR2 FYNNEI. This CDR3 spans 14 amino acids. Trimming took 1 base from V and 4 from J, leaving 11 bases between them. CDR3 loop: CASSEGGWVYEQYL. DNA of the CDR3: TGTGCCAGCAGTGAAGGTGGTTGGGTGTACGAGCAGTACCTC.

This clonotype has ten or more counts. The V and J genes are TRBV12-3 or TRBV12-4 and TRBJ1-2, with a weak D call TRBD1 (6 bases). V lost 7 bases and J lost 8, with 14 bases in between. The CDR3 contains 12 residues. The CDR3 sequence: CASTHGGGGYTF. The CDR3 bases are TGTGCCAGCACCCATGGAGGGGGAGGCTACACCTTC.

The chain is built from TRBV5-6 and TRBJ1-1; no clear D. The CDR3 runs to 14 residues. The germline V gene has CDR1 SGHDT and CDR2 YYEEEE. The V gene lost 0 bases and the J gene lost 4 bases, with 10 bases spanning the gap. The CDR3 nucleotides read TGTGCCAGCAGCTTGGGGCTGCCGCGCACTGAAGCTTTCTTT. The encoded protein is CASSLGLPRTEAFF.

At least ten counts were recorded for this clonotype. V and J are TRBV7-9 and TRBJ1-6; 7 bases agree with TRBD1. With V trimmed by 5 bases and J by 4 bases, 8 bases remained unmatched. CDR1 and CDR2 (germline): SEHNR, FQNEAQ (reference sequence). The CDR3 consists of 16 residues. The CDR3 nucleotides read TGTGCCAGCAGCCCCCCCCAACAGGGGTATAATTCACCCCTCCACTTT. Translation gives CASSPPQQGYNSPLHF.

Concerning this clonotype: The junction departs from the called germline gene at one end, perhaps through a read error. The rearrangement links TRBV11-2 to TRBJ1-1; 7 bases are shared with TRBD1. CDR3 length: 12 residues. CDR1 and CDR2 (germline): SGHAT, FQNNGV. The CDR3 DNA reads TGTGCCAGCAGTTATATACAGGGGTGGGCTTCCTTT. This sequence encodes CASSYIQGWASF.

The sample holds many counts of this clonotype. The chain has TRBV20-1 and TRBJ2-7; 8 nucleotides match TRBD2. J gave up 2 bases and V 1 base, and 10 bases lay outside the gene matches. The germline V gene encodes CDR1 DFQATT and CDR2 SNEGSKA (reference sequence). The CDR3 is 16 residues long. The chain's CDR3 is CSARALILAVTYEQYF. CDR3 nucleotide sequence: TGCAGTGCTAGAGCCCTAATACTAGCGGTCACCTACGAGCAGTACTTC.

Regarding this clonotype: One end of the junction is discordant with germline, which a read error may explain. The J gene is TRBJ1-1, the V gene TRBV30; unclear D gene. The germline V gene encodes CDR1 GTSNPN and CDR2 SVGIG (reference sequence). The CDR3 sequence is 11 residues long. As DNA, the CDR3 is TGTGTCTGGATGTCGAGAACTGAAGCTTTCTTT. It codes for CVWMSRTEAFF.

The sample holds many counts of this clonotype. V usage is TRBV5-6 and J usage is TRBJ1-1, with D uncertain. Germline CDR1 is SGHDT and CDR2 is YYEEEE. With 6 bases removed from V and 1 base from J, the gap between germline ends came to 10 bases. The CDR3 loop spans 13 amino acids. The CDR3 bases are TGTGCCAGCAACATGGACGGGAACACTGAAGCTTTCTTT. Protein product: CASNMDGNTEAFF. The full variable domain, rest sourced from reference TRBV5-6 and TRBJ1-1, is DAGVTQSPTHLIKTRGQQVTLRCSPKSGHDTVSWYQQALGQGPQFIFQYYEEEERQRGNFPDRFSGHQFPNYSSELNVNALLLGDSALYLCASNMDGNTEAFFGQGTRLTVV.

This clonotype was recorded many times. This chain joins TRBV7-8 and TRBJ2-3; D is undetermined. This CDR3 contains 14 residues. Trimming left V 5 bases short and J 2 bases short, with 11 bases between. CDR1 is SGHVS and CDR2 is FQNEAQ in the germline V gene. CDR3: CASSPSLLTDTQYF. CDR3 coding DNA: TGTGCCAGCAGCCCAAGTCTACTCACAGATACGCAGTATTTT.

In this sample, this clonotype turned up many times. The chain has TRBV13 and TRBJ2-5; unclear D gene. This CDR3 contains 15 residues. The germline V gene has CDR1 PRHDT and CDR2 FYEKMQ (reference sequence). V lost 4 bases and J 2 bases, leaving 14 bases between the germline ends. CDR3 protein: CASSSHLDRQETQYF. Written as DNA, the CDR3 is TGTGCCAGCAGCTCCCACTTGGACCGGCAAGAGACCCAGTACTTC.

This clonotype was seen a handful of times. The V call is TRBV3-1, the J call TRBJ2-3; tentative D call: TRBD1 (6 bases). Between the trimmed V and J ends, which lost 4 bases and 3 bases, there was a span of 14 bases. The length of the CDR3 is 15 residues. Per the germline V gene, CDR1 is LGHDT and CDR2 is YNNKEL (reference sequence). CDR3 bases: TGTGCCAGCAGCCCCCGGACAGTTATAACAGATACGCAGTATTTT. This translates into CASSPRTVITDTQYF.

The V call is TRBV6-2 or TRBV6-3, the J call TRBJ1-6; tentatively, D is TRBD1 (5 bases). The V and J ends lost 5 bases and 10 bases respectively, with 15 bases between them. The CDR3 runs 14 residues. Germline V lookup: CDR1 MNHEY, CDR2 SVGEGT. The CDR3 nucleotides are TGTGCCAGCAGTATATCCAGGGTGCGATCACCCCTCCACTTT. This sequence encodes CASSISRVRSPLHF.

The rearrangement links TRBV5-4 to TRBJ2-3; the match to TRBD2 covers 7 bases. Per the germline V gene, CDR1 is SGHNT and CDR2 is YYREEE (reference sequence). V shed 4 bases and J 4 bases; nucleotides not matched to a gene: 9. This CDR3 spans 15 amino acids. The CDR3 loop is CASSDQRDLPDTQYF. The DNA for the CDR3 is TGTGCCAGCAGCGACCAGCGGGATCTACCAGATACGCAGTATTTT.

For this clonotype: One end of the junction does not line up with germline, which may come from a read error. V gene TRBV5-3 combines with J gene TRBJ2-3; 15 nucleotides line up with TRBD2. TRBV5-3 is an ORF; its function is uncertain. CDR3 size: 18 residues. The CDR3 DNA reads TGTGCCAGCAGCTTGAAAGGACTAGCGGGGGGGTTCGGTGATACGCAGTATTTT. It specifies CASSLKGLAGGFGDTQYF.

V and J are TRBV4-1 and TRBJ1-4; D call uncertain. The germline V and J ends were trimmed by 1 base and 0 bases, with 9 bases remaining between them. The CDR3 consists of 16 residues. The germline CDR1 and CDR2 sequences are MGHRA and YSYEKL. In nucleotides, the CDR3 is TGCGCCAGCAGCCAAGGGGCAGGCCCAACTAATGAAAAACTGTTTTTT. This codes for CASSQGAGPTNEKLFF.

This clonotype was counted at least ten times. The chain recombines TRBV11-3 with TRBJ2-1; no clear D gene. V was pared by 3 bases and J by 3 bases, with 6 bases between. CDR1 and CDR2 (germline): SGHNT, YENEEA. The CDR3 extends over 13 amino acids. The chain's CDR3 is CASSFAYYNEQFF. DNA of the CDR3: TGTGCCAGCAGCTTTGCCTACTACAATGAGCAGTTCTTC. Looking up the rest from reference TRBV11-3 and TRBJ2-1 gives the full variable domain: EAGVVQSPRYKIIEKKQPVAFWCNPISGHNTLYWYLQNLGQGPELLIRYENEEAVDDSQLPKDRFSAERLKGVDSTLKIQPAELGDSAVYLCASSFAYYNEQFFGPGTRLTVL.

This chain links TRBV25-1 with TRBJ2-7, with 8 bases that match TRBD1. After removal of 3 bases from V and 3 bases from J, the junction contained 1 base not matched to a gene. The germline CDR1 and CDR2 sequences are MGHDK and SYGVNS. CDR3 length equals 13 residues. As DNA, the CDR3 is TGTGCCAGCAGTGAGGACAGGGACTACGAGCAGTACTTC. Its protein is CASSEDRDYEQYF.

This clonotype was observed many times. V usage is TRBV19 and J usage is TRBJ2-3; TRBD2 aligns across 10 bases. The CDR3 length is 14 residues. The germline gives CDR1 LNHDA, CDR2 SQIVND (reference sequence). V lost 7 bases and J lost 4; bases outside the gene matches: 5. As DNA, the CDR3 is TGTGCCAGTACCGGACTAGCGGACTCAGATACGCAGTATTTT. This encodes CASTGLADSDTQYF. Full variable domain (remainder filled in from reference TRBV19 and TRBJ2-3): DGGITQSPKYLFRKEGQNVTLSCEQNLNHDAMYWYRQDPGQGLRLIYYSQIVNDFQKGDIAEGYSVSREKKESFPLTVTSAQKNPTAFYLCASTGLADSDTQYFGPGTRLTVL.